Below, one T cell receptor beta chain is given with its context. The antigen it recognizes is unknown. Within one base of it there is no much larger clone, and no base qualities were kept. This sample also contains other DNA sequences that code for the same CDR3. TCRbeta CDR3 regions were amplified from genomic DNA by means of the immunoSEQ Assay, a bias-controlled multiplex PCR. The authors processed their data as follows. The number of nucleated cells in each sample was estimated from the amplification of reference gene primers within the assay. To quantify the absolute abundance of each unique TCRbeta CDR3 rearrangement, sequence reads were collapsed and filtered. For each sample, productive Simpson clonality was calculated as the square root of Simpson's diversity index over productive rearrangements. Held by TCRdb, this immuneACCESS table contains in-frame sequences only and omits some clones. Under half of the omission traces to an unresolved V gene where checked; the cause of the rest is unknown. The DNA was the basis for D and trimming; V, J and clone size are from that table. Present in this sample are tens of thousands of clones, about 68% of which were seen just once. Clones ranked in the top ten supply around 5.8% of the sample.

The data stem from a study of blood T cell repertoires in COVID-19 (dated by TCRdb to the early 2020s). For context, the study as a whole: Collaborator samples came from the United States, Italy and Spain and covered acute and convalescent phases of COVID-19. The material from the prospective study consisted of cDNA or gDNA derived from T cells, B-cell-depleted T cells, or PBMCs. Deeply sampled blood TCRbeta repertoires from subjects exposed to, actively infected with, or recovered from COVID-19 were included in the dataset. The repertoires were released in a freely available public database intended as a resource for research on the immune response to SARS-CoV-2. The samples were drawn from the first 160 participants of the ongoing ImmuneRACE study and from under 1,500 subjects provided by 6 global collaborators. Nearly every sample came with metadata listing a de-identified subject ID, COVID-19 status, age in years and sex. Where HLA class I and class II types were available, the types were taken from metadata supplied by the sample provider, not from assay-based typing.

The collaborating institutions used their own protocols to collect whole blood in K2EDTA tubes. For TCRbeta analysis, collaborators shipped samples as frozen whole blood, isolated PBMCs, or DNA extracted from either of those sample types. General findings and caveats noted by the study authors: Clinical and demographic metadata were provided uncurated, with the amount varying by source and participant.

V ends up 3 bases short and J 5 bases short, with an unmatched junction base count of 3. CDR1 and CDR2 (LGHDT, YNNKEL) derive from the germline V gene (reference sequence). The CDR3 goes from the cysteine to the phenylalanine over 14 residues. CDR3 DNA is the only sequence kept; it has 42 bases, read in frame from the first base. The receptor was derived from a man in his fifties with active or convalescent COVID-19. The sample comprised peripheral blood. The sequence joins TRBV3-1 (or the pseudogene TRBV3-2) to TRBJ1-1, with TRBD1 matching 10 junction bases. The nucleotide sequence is TGTGCCAGCAGCCATGGGGACAGGGGTACTGAAGCTTTCTTT. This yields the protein CASSHGDRGTEAFF.